This TCR beta chain was recovered during a study of T-cell memory formation after mild COVID-19. MiXCR, run by TCRdb on the 5' RACE reads, gives a single entry per CDR3 protein. The sample records about 250,000 distinct CDR3 sequences, 15% being singletons. This clonotype was counted between two and nine times. CDR1 and CDR2 from the germline V gene are SGHRS and YFSETQ. This CDR3 is built from 16 residues. Deletions cut 4 bases from V and 0 bases from J, with 13 bases between. Source material: PBMCs or a T cell subset sorted from them (not recorded which). This TCR was sampled from an adult woman who had mild COVID-19 (a few samples of this study predate the infection). Cell type and time point are not known. This chain links TRBV5-1 with TRBJ1-4; D not resolved. CDR3 DNA: TGCGCCAGCAGCATAACTTTTTCGCCAACTAATGAAAAACTGTTTTTT. It yields the protein CASSITFSPTNEKLFF.